This TCR beta chain was profiled in a study of PD-1 blockade in classical Hodgkin lymphoma. The study, taken as a whole, reports: Whatever underlies the repertoire differences (possibly disease activity or prior therapy) remains undefined. By C4D1, CD4+ diversity increased significantly, especially in complete responders.

About this clone itself: What it binds is unknown.

Time point denoted: cycle 4 day 1 (C4D1), after 6 weeks of nivolumab. Each and every patient relapsed after autologous stem cell transplantation, and patients got differing brentuximab vedotin exposure. Investigators obtained CD8+ T cells from thawed PBMCs by magnetic negative selection. Losses at the gene ends were 0 bases for V and 3 bases for J; bases not matched to a gene: 3. The germline CDR1 and CDR2 sequences are SEHNR and FQNEAQ (reference sequence). The CDR3 extends over 15 amino acids. Profiled with immunoSEQ multiplex PCR; TCRdb holds only in-frame clones, not every one. The table records 4,000 or so clones, around 69% of them present only once.

The receptor was derived from a human donor with classical Hodgkin lymphoma. Here the sequenced sample was CD8+ T cells from blood, taken before the fourth cycle of nivolumab. The chain couples TRBV7-9 to TRBJ1-1, with 8 positions matching TRBD1. This CDR3 is CASSLATGGDTEAFF. The CDR3 DNA reads as TGTGCCAGCAGCTTAGCTACAGGGGGAGACACTGAAGCTTTCTTT.